A single sample is the source of the 28 T cell receptor beta chains below, sequenced in a study of OX40 agonist ivuxolimab in advanced cancers. Here immunoSEQ multiplex PCR was the method, and the copy in TCRdb shows in-frame clones only, minus some. The table shows about 58,000 clones, with over 70% occurring only once. The sample in question was CD4+ or CD8+ T cells sorted from blood, obtained in a trial of the OX40 agonist ivuxolimab. The receptors shown here come from an adult with an advanced solid tumor such as melanoma, head and neck, liver or kidney cancer.

The chain links TRBV11-3 to TRBJ2-1, with 14 bases fitting TRBD2. Germline V gene lookup returns CDR1 SGHNT and CDR2 YENEEA. Unmatched junction bases numbered 6, after V lost 4 bases and J lost 7 bases. This CDR3 has 16 residues. The CDR3 region has the DNA TGTGCCAGCAGCTGGGACGGGACTAGCGGGAGAAATGAGCAGTTCTTC. This sequence encodes CASSWDGTSGRNEQFF.

The chain employs TRBV5-4 and TRBJ2-1, with TRBD2 matching 8 bases. The V and J ends lost 4 bases and 4 bases, in that order; junction bases with no gene match: 7. Germline assignment: CDR1 SGHNT and CDR2 YYREEE (reference sequence). The CDR3 spans 15 residues. The CDR3 reads CASSLPGLEYNEQFF. CDR3 bases: TGTGCCAGCAGCCTACCGGGACTAGAGTACAATGAGCAGTTCTTC.

The genes are TRBV28 and TRBJ2-5; no definite D call. V shed 8 bases and J shed 1 base, with 17 bases lying between them. Germline V gene data show CDR1 as MDHEN and CDR2 as SYDVKM. The CDR3 extends over 15 amino acids. The CDR3 spells CASGPPQRVQETQYF. CDR3 coding DNA: TGTGCCAGCGGACCCCCCCAGCGAGTCCAAGAGACCCAGTACTTC.

This sequence joins TRBV6-6 and TRBJ1-1, with D possibly being TRBD1 (6 bases). Germline CDR1 and CDR2: MNHNY and SVGAGI (reference sequence). The CDR3 sequence is 9 residues long. V gave up 7 bases and J gave up 11 bases, with 8 bases separating them. CDR3 amino acids: CASTGDAFF. DNA for the CDR3: TGTGCCAGCACAGGGGACGCTTTCTTT.

This clone was observed once. The rearrangement joins TRBV6-1 to TRBJ1-2, with 7 bases that match TRBD1. The CDR3 is made up of 14 amino acids. V lost 7 bases, J lost 3 bases, and 8 bases stayed unmatched. The germline gives CDR1 MNHNS, CDR2 SASEGT. The CDR3 spells CASNRDSKDYGYTF. Written as DNA, the CDR3 is TGTGCCAGCAACCGGGACAGTAAAGACTATGGCTACACCTTC.

V and J are TRBV11-2 and TRBJ2-2, with D perhaps TRBD2 (6 bases). V shed 5 bases and J shed 2 bases, with 15 bases lying between them. Germline V gene lookup returns CDR1 SGHAT and CDR2 FQNNGV. The CDR3 spans 16 residues. Here the CDR3 reads CASSLRPRGNTGELFF. DNA of the CDR3: TGTGCCAGCAGCCTACGACCGCGGGGAAACACCGGGGAGCTGTTTTTT.

The V gene is TRBV18, the J gene TRBJ2-1; 8 positions agree with TRBD1. The CDR3 extends over 13 amino acids. Per the germline V gene, CDR1 is KGHSH and CDR2 is LQKENI. Germline trimming cut 5 bases from V and 6 bases from J; bases unmatched to any gene: 3. The CDR3 spells CASSSGTGNEQFF. CDR3 in DNA: TGTGCCAGCTCATCCGGGACAGGCAATGAGCAGTTCTTC.

This clone came up once. The chain recombines TRBV18 with TRBJ2-1; D is undetermined. Trimming cost V 1 base and J 6 bases, with 10 bases left between them. Germline-derived CDR1 and CDR2 are KGHSH and LQKENI. CDR3 size: 14 residues. The CDR3 DNA reads TGTGCCAGCTCACCACAAAGGGTGTCCAATGAGCAGTTCTTC. Its translation is CASSPQRVSNEQFF.

The rearrangement uses TRBV7-9 and TRBJ1-2, with D possibly matching TRBD1 (5 bases). Germline assignment: CDR1 SEHNR and CDR2 FQNEAQ (reference sequence). Trimming cost V 3 bases and J 8 bases, with 10 bases left between them. This CDR3 spans 12 amino acids. CDR3 amino acids: CASSLGPHGYTF. CDR3 DNA: TGTGCCAGCAGCTTGGGACCCCACGGCTACACCTTC. Full variable domain (rest looked up from reference TRBV7-9 and TRBJ1-2): DTGVSQNPRHKITKRGQNVTFRCDPISEHNRLYWYRQTLGQGPEFLTYFQNEAQLEKSRLLSDRFSAERPKGSFSTLEIQRTEQGDSAMYLCASSLGPHGYTFGSGTRLTVV.

The chain is built from TRBV30 and TRBJ1-1; no clear D gene. The CDR3 is made up of 14 amino acids. Germline V gives CDR1 GTSNPN, CDR2 SVGIG (reference sequence). V lost 1 base and J 0 bases, leaving 9 bases between the germline ends. CDR3 loop: CAWSDVTMNTEAFF. The CDR3 DNA is TGTGCCTGGAGTGATGTCACAATGAACACTGAAGCTTTCTTT.

The chain joins TRBV27 to TRBJ1-5; no clear D gene. The CDR3 runs 15 residues. The ends were cut back, 4 bases at V and 4 bases at J, with 14 bases in the middle. From germline, CDR1 is MNHEY and CDR2 SMNVEV (reference sequence). CDR3 in DNA: TGTGCCAGCAGTTCGGGGTCCGGTTGGAATCAGCCCCAGCATTTT. The encoded protein is CASSSGSGWNQPQHF.

The rearrangement links TRBV25-1 to TRBJ1-6, with D possibly matching TRBD1 (6 bases). V lost 5 bases to trimming and J lost 7 bases, with 15 bases between them. Germline CDR1 is MGHDK and CDR2 is SYGVNS. The CDR3 extends over 15 amino acids. CDR3: CASSIFRDTNSPLHF. As DNA, the CDR3 is TGTGCCAGCAGTATCTTCCGGGACACCAATTCACCCCTCCACTTT.

The rearrangement joins TRBV5-1 to TRBJ2-7; 12 nucleotides line up with TRBD2. Germline CDR1 reads SGHRS; CDR2 reads YFSETQ. CDR3 length equals 17 residues. J lost 4 bases, V lost 0 bases, and 8 bases had no gene match. The CDR3 DNA is TGCGCCAGCAGCTTGGGGACTAGCGGGAACCATAGGTACGAGCAGTACTTC. It codes for CASSLGTSGNHRYEQYF.

This chain joins TRBV5-8 and TRBJ2-7; D gene unclear. Germline CDR1 reads SGHTS; CDR2 reads YDEGEE. The V end lost 2 bases, the J end lost 6 bases, and 6 bases lay between the germline ends. The length of the CDR3 is 11 residues. CDR3 residues: CASSFMGEQYF. Here the CDR3 DNA reads TGTGCCAGCAGCTTCATGGGCGAGCAGTACTTC.

The rearrangement joins TRBV6-5 to TRBJ1-2; D might be TRBD1 (5 bases). V gave up 2 bases and J gave up 8 bases, with 15 bases separating them. Germline V gene data show CDR1 as MNHEY and CDR2 as SVGAGI. The CDR3 is 14 amino acids. CDR3 amino acids: CASSYVPQEKGYTF. CDR3 sequence (DNA): TGTGCCAGCAGTTACGTCCCACAGGAGAAGGGCTACACCTTC.

The chain couples TRBV18 to TRBJ1-4; D is perhaps TRBD1 (5 bases). The CDR3 runs 15 residues. V gave up 3 bases and J gave up 3 bases, with 11 bases separating them. The germline gives CDR1 KGHSH, CDR2 LQKENI. The CDR3 reads CASSPFGTANEKLFF. The CDR3 nucleotides are TGTGCCAGCTCACCTTTTGGGACGGCTAATGAAAAACTGTTTTTT.

V is TRBV18 and J is TRBJ1-5; D is ambiguous. The germline V and J ends were trimmed by 3 bases and 5 bases, with 8 bases remaining between them. Germline V gene lookup returns CDR1 KGHSH and CDR2 LQKENI. This CDR3 is built from 13 residues. The CDR3 DNA sequence: TGTGCCAGCTCACCGGGAGGCGATCAGCCCCAGCATTTT. It encodes CASSPGGDQPQHF. The full variable domain, completed using reference TRBV18 and TRBJ1-5, is NAGVMQNPRHLVRRRGQEARLRCSPMKGHSHVYWYRQLPEEGLKFMVYLQKENIIDESGMPKERFSAEFPKEGPSILRIQQVVRGDSAAYFCASSPGGDQPQHFGDGTRLSIL.

This chain uses TRBV7-8 with TRBJ2-5; D is unclear. CDR1 and CDR2 (germline): SGHVS, FQNEAQ. Trimming cost V 3 bases and J 5 bases, with 13 bases left between them. The CDR3 spans 14 residues. CDR3 DNA sequence: TGTGCCAGCAGCTTTATCTCGGTGGGGGAGACCCAGTACTTC. Translated, it gives CASSFISVGETQYF.

The V gene is TRBV14, the J gene TRBJ2-7; 8 nucleotides agree with TRBD2. The junction had 10 bases not matched to a gene; V was cut back by 3 bases and J by 6 bases. Germline-derived CDR1 and CDR2 are SGHDN and FVKESK. This CDR3 has 15 amino acids. CDR3 loop: CASSHLTGGVAEQYF. As DNA, the CDR3 is TGTGCCAGCAGCCACCTAACGGGAGGGGTGGCCGAGCAGTACTTC.

The rearrangement joins TRBV5-6 to TRBJ2-7; D ambiguous. CDR3 length: 12 residues. V lost 0 bases to trimming and J lost 3 bases, with 4 bases between them. Germline V lookup: CDR1 SGHDT, CDR2 YYEEEE. CDR3: CASSLGFYEQYF. As DNA, the CDR3 is TGTGCCAGCAGCTTGGGATTCTACGAGCAGTACTTC.

The gene calls are TRBV21-1 and TRBJ2-1; TRBD1 reflects the table's D call only, with no check against the DNA. TRBV21-1 represents a pseudogene. The CDR3 has 13 amino acids. The CDR3 coding sequence is TGTGCCAGCAGCAACCAGGGGTACAATGAGCAGTTCTTC. This gives the protein CASSNQGYNEQFF.

The chain combines TRBV19 with TRBJ1-1; 8 nucleotides agree with TRBD1. The CDR3 is made up of 15 amino acids. Germline CDR1 and CDR2: LNHDA and SQIVND (reference sequence). Trimming at V came to 3 bases and at J to 0 bases, leaving 3 bases not matched to a gene. CDR3 amino acids: CASSIGTGLNTEAFF. As DNA, the CDR3 is TGTGCCAGTAGTATCGGGACAGGCTTGAACACTGAAGCTTTCTTT.

The chain carries TRBV4-1 and TRBJ1-5; D unclear. This CDR3 is built from 14 residues. Germline-derived CDR1 and CDR2 are MGHRA and YSYEKL. V was clipped by 0 bases and J by 4 bases, with 7 bases between them. The CDR3 DNA reads TGCGCCAGCAGCCAAGAGCAGGTGAATCAGCCCCAGCATTTT. This sequence encodes CASSQEQVNQPQHF.

This clone was seen just once. The chain links TRBV6-1 to TRBJ1-3; D gene ambiguous. CDR3 length: 15 residues. Per germline, CDR1 MNHNS and CDR2 SASEGT. With 4 bases removed from V and 1 base from J, the gap between germline ends came to 11 bases. The CDR3 DNA reads TGTGCCAGCAGTGCTTTCCCGGGTTCTGGAAACACCATATATTTT. This sequence encodes CASSAFPGSGNTIYF.

Concerning this clone: A read error may produce the germline difference seen at one junction end. J is TRBJ1-4 and V is TRBV7-2, with D uncertain. Per the germline V gene, CDR1 is SGHTA and CDR2 is FQGNSA. CDR3 length: 14 residues. DNA of the CDR3: TGTGCCAGCAGCCTTGCATGGTCTAACGAAAAACTGTTTTTT. It encodes CASSLAWSNEKLFF.

The CDR3 nucleotides read TGCAGCGTGAAACAAAGGGACAGGGAGGGAAACACCATATATTTT. Amino acid sequence: CSVKQRDREGNTIYF. This chain uses TRBV29-1 with TRBJ1-3, with TRBD1 identical over 9 bases. V lost 6 bases and J lost 4; bases outside the gene matches: 10. From germline, CDR1 is SQVTM and CDR2 ANQGSEA. This CDR3 spans 15 amino acids.

The rearrangement links TRBV2 to TRBJ2-6; unclear D gene. The CDR3 has 14 residues. CDR1 is SNHLY, CDR2 FYNNEI, per germline. V was cut by 7 bases and J by 0 bases, with 7 bases left in between. DNA for the CDR3: TGTGCCAGCAAGACGGGCTCTGGGGCCAACGTCCTGACTTTC. It encodes CASKTGSGANVLTF.

V and J are TRBV6-1 and TRBJ1-1; TRBD1 matches at 7 bases. The CDR3 length is 14 residues. V lost 6 bases and J lost 1; bases outside the gene matches: 5. The germline gives CDR1 MNHNS, CDR2 SASEGT. The CDR3 nucleotides read TGTGCCAGCAGATACAGGGGCTCGAACACTGAAGCTTTCTTT. Amino acid sequence: CASRYRGSNTEAFF.